This T cell receptor (beta chain) was observed in a study of cytomegalovirus exposure and HLA in healthy donors. Study-wide points: CMV antigen specificity was confirmed in vitro for a few CMV-associated chains. According to an earlier analysis, most TCR beta V segments yielded productive rearrangements about 87% or about 30% of the time. As a later analysis revealed, most CMV-associated TCR beta chains appeared HLA-restricted.

About this clone itself: Its antigen is unidentified.

Trimming shortened V by 0 bases and J by 3 bases, and 28 bases separated the two germline ends. CDR1 and CDR2 from the germline V gene are MGHRA and YSYEKL. This CDR3 is built from 21 residues. The donors were healthy bone marrow donors. The PCR made use of 60 Vbeta and 13 Jbeta primers. Generated by immunoSEQ multiplex PCR, the TCRdb table keeps only in-frame clones and is missing some. This table has about 140,000 clones, over 70% appearing once. Sample: PBMCs. This clonotype was obtained from a woman in her thirties or forties in good health and CMV-seronegative. The chain employs TRBV4-1 and TRBJ2-3, with D maybe TRBD2 (6 bases). This CDR3 reads CASSQEYARAWVSGRTDTQYF. CDR3 in DNA: TGCGCCAGCAGCCAAGAATACGCCAGGGCGTGGGTGTCGGGGAGGACAGATACGCAGTATTTT.